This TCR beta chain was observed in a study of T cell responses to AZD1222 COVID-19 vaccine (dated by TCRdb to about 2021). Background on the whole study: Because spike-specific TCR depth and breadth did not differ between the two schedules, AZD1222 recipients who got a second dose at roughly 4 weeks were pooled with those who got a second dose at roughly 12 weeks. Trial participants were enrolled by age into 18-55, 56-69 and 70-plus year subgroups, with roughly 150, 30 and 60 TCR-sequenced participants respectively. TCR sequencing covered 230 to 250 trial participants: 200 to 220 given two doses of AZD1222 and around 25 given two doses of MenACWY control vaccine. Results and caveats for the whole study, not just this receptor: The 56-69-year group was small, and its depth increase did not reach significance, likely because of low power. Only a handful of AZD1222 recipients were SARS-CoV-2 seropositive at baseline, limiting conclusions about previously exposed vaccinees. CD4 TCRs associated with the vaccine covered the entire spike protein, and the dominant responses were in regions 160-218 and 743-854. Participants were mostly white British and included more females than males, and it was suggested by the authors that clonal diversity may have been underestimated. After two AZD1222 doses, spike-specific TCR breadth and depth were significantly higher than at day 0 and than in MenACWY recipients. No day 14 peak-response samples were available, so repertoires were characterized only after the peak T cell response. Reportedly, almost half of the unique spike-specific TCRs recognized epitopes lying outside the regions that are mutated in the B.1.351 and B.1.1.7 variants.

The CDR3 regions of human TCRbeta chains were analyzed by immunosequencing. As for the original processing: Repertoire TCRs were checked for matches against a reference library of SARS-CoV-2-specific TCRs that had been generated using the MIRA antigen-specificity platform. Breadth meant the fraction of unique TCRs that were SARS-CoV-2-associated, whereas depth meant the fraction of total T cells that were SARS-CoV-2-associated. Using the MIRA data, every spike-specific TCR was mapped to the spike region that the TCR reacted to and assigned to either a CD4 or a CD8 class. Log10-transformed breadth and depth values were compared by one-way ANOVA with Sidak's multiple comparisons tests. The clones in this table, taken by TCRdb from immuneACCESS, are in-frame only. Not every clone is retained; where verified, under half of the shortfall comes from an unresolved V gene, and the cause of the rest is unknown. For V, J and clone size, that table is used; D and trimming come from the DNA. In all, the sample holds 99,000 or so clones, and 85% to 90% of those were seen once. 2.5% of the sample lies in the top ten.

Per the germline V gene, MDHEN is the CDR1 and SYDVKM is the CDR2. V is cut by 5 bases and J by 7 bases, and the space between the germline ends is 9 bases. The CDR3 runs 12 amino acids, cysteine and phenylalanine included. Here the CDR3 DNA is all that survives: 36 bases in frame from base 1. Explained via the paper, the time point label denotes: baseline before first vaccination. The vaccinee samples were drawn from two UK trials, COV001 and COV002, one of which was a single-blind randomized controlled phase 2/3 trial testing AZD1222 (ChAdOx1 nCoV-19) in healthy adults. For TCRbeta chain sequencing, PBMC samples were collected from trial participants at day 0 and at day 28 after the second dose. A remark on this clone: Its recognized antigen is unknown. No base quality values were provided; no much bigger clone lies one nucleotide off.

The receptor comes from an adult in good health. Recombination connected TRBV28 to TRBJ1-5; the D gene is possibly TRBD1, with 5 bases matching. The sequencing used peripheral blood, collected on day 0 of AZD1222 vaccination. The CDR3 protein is CASSPGRQPQHF. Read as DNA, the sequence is TGTGCCAGCAGTCCAGGGAGACAGCCCCAGCATTTT. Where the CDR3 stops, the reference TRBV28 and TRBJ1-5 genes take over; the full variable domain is DVKVTQSSRYLVKRTGEKVFLECVQDMDHENMFWYRQDPGLGLRLIYFSYDVKMKEKGDIPEGYSVSREKKERFSLILESASTNQTSMYLCASSPGRQPQHFGDGTRLSIL.